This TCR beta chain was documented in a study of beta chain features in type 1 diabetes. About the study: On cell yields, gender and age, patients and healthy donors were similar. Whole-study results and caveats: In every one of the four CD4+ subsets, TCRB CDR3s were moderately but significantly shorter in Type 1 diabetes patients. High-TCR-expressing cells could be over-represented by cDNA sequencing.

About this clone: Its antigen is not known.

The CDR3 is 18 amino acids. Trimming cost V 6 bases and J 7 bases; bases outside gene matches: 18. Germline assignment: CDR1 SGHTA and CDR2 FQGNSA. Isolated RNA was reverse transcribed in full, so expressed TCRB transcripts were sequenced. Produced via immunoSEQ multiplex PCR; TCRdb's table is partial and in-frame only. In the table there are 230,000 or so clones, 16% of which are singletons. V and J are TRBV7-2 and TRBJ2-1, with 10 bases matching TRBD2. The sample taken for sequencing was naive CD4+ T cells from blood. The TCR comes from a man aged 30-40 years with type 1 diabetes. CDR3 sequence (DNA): TGTGCCAGCAGTCGAAGGGCTAGCGGGAGATCCCTATCAAATGAGCAGTTCTTC. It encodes CASSRRASGRSLSNEQFF.